The 19 T cell receptor beta chains reported below all come from one sample, sequenced in a study of memory CD4+ T cells and cytomegalovirus serostatus. Clones were sequenced by immunoSEQ multiplex PCR, and TCRdb holds only the in-frame ones, with some missing. Seen here are some 73,000 clones, about 73% observed once, and the top ten hold 2% to 3%. Single viable CD3+CD4+CD8-CD45RO+ cells were sorted as the memory CD4+ T cells. Input material: memory CD4+ T cells from blood. The receptors here all came from an adult in good health and CMV-seropositive.

V gene TRBV30 combines with J gene TRBJ1-5, with D possibly matching TRBD1 (5 bases). V shed 4 bases and J shed 10 bases, with 11 bases lying between them. The germline V gene has CDR1 GTSNPN and CDR2 SVGIG (reference sequence). The CDR3 totals 11 residues. CDR3 loop: CAWNLQGPQHF. CDR3 DNA sequence: TGTGCCTGGAACCTCCAGGGACCCCAGCATTTT.

This clone was detected a few times. The V call is TRBV13, the J call TRBJ1-1; D unclear. The V gene's germline CDR1 is PRHDT and CDR2 FYEKMQ (reference sequence). Trimming took 0 bases from V and 10 from J, leaving 12 bases between them. The CDR3 consists of 13 residues. Written as DNA, the CDR3 is TGTGCCAGCAGCTTAGGTGGGAGGACGTTAGCTTTCTTT. This translates into CASSLGGRTLAFF.

The chain uses TRBV4-3 and TRBJ1-2, with D possibly being TRBD1 (6 bases). CDR3 length equals 16 residues. V gave up 0 bases and J gave up 6 bases, with 17 bases separating them. Germline V CDR1 and CDR2: LGHNA, YSLEER. The CDR3 sequence is CASSQDPLGQIDGYTF. The CDR3 nucleotides read TGCGCCAGCAGCCAAGATCCCCTTGGACAGATTGATGGCTACACCTTC.

The V gene is TRBV18, the J gene TRBJ2-5; D is unclear. The CDR3 spans 14 residues. Trimming shortened V by 5 bases and J by 3 bases, and 13 bases separated the two germline ends. Looked up from germline, CDR1 is KGHSH and CDR2 is LQKENI. CDR3 protein: CASSVPGREETQYF. For the CDR3, the DNA is TGTGCCAGCTCAGTGCCGGGCCGAGAAGAGACCCAGTACTTC.

This clone showed up just a few times. V usage is TRBV10-3 and J usage is TRBJ2-2; 7 nucleotides match TRBD1. Looked up from germline, CDR1 is ENHRY and CDR2 is SYGVKD. V lost 10 bases and J lost 3; bases outside the gene matches: 14. CDR3 length: 16 amino acids. The CDR3 sequence is CATAVTGRPDTGELFF. The CDR3 DNA is TGTGCCACCGCTGTGACAGGGCGCCCTGACACCGGGGAGCTGTTTTTT.

This chain joins TRBV30 and TRBJ1-2; D gene uncertain. From germline, CDR1 is GTSNPN and CDR2 SVGIG (reference sequence). V was trimmed by 0 bases and J by 13 bases, leaving 12 bases between them. The CDR3 contains 11 residues. The CDR3 sequence: CAWSVGGPSTF. DNA of the CDR3: TGTGCCTGGAGTGTAGGAGGCCCCAGCACCTTC. The variable domain in full, with the rest retrieved from reference TRBV30 and TRBJ1-2, is SQTIHQWPATLVQPVGSPLSLECTVEGTSNPNLYWYRQAAGRGLQLLFYSVGIGQISSEVPQNLSASRPQDRQFILSSKKLLLSDSGFYLCAWSVGGPSTFGSGTRLTVV.

The J gene is TRBJ1-1, the V gene TRBV5-4; TRBD1 might be the D (5 bases). Germline CDR1 is SGHNT and CDR2 is YYREEE (reference sequence). CDR3 length: 15 residues. V was cut by 4 bases and J by 3 bases, with 16 bases left in between. The CDR3 protein is CASSPPSRGDTEAFF. The CDR3 DNA reads as TGTGCCAGCAGCCCCCCCTCCCGGGGGGACACTGAAGCTTTCTTT.

The V call is TRBV18, the J call TRBJ1-1; D call uncertain. The CDR3 sequence is 14 residues long. The germline gives CDR1 KGHSH, CDR2 LQKENI. V was shortened by 3 bases and J by 4 bases, with 12 bases between the two germline ends. In DNA, the CDR3 is TGTGCCAGCTCACCGGGCCGAAGGAGCACTGAAGCTTTCTTT. Translating it yields CASSPGRRSTEAFF.

This chain uses TRBV5-6 with TRBJ1-2; TRBD1 agrees at 7 bases. J was trimmed by 4 bases and V by 0 bases; bases with no gene match: 3. This CDR3 comprises 14 residues. The germline CDR1 and CDR2 sequences are SGHDT and YYEEEE. The CDR3 DNA sequence: TGTGCCAGCAGCTTGGTGGACAGGTCCTATGGCTACACCTTC. It yields the protein CASSLVDRSYGYTF.

The V call is TRBV30, the J call TRBJ1-5; TRBD1 agrees at 7 bases. Looked up from germline, CDR1 is GTSNPN and CDR2 is SVGIG (reference sequence). Trimming removed 2 bases from V and 9 bases from J; junction bases left unmatched: 13. The length of the CDR3 is 15 residues. CDR3 protein: CAWSLGQPVKGPQHF. The CDR3, as DNA: TGTGCCTGGAGTCTGGGACAGCCGGTAAAGGGGCCCCAGCATTTT.

This chain uses TRBV6-6 with TRBJ2-5; TRBD1 is a possible D gene (5 bases). The germline V gene encodes CDR1 MNHNY and CDR2 SVGAGI (reference sequence). The CDR3 has 14 amino acids. V lost 8 bases to trimming and J lost 4 bases, with 17 bases between them. The CDR3 DNA reads TGTGCCAGCCTTCAGGGTCCTAGGGCAGAGACCCAGTACTTC. Translation gives CASLQGPRAETQYF.

The chain is built from TRBV6-1 and TRBJ2-1; 11 nucleotides agree with TRBD2. Germline lookup yields CDR1 MNHNS and CDR2 SASEGT. This CDR3 is 15 amino acids long. With V trimmed by 8 bases and J by 8 bases, 11 bases remained unmatched. The CDR3 nucleotides are TGTGCCAGCGGAACCCTTAGCGGGAGGGCACATGAGCAGTTCTTC. The encoded protein is CASGTLSGRAHEQFF.

The V call is TRBV7-7, the J call TRBJ2-3, with D uncertain. In germline, CDR1 is SSHAT, CDR2 FNYEAQ (reference sequence). The CDR3 totals 15 residues. V was clipped by 1 base and J by 2 bases, with 10 bases between them. The CDR3 here is CASSLDGSITDTQYF. CDR3 coding DNA: TGTGCCAGCAGCTTAGATGGAAGTATCACAGATACGCAGTATTTT.

The rearrangement joins TRBV11-3 to TRBJ2-7, with 9 bases that match TRBD1. CDR3 size: 14 residues. The V and J ends lost 5 bases and 5 bases, in that order; junction bases with no gene match: 7. Germline V lookup: CDR1 SGHNT, CDR2 YENEEA. CDR3 loop: CASSGRTGAHEQYF. The CDR3 DNA reads TGTGCCAGCAGCGGGCGGACAGGGGCCCACGAGCAGTACTTC.

The chain recombines TRBV10-3 with TRBJ1-5; TRBD1 matches at 9 bases. The V gene end was trimmed by 3 bases and the J gene end by 4 bases; junction bases not matched to a gene: 10. This CDR3 is 17 amino acids long. Looked up from germline, CDR1 is ENHRY and CDR2 is SYGVKD. The CDR3 DNA reads as TGTGCCATCAGTGAAGCGAGGGGACAGGGCGGTAATCAGCCCCAGCATTTT. This translates into CAISEARGQGGNQPQHF.

This sequence joins TRBV18 and TRBJ2-7; D is perhaps TRBD1 or TRBD2 (5 bases each). In germline, CDR1 is KGHSH, CDR2 LQKENI. With 3 bases removed from V and 7 bases from J, the gap between germline ends came to 19 bases. This CDR3 region has 15 residues. The CDR3 region is CASSPESQGSGEQYF. The DNA for the CDR3 is TGTGCCAGCTCACCGGAAAGTCAGGGATCGGGGGAGCAGTACTTC.

The count of this clone is one. V usage is TRBV11-3 and J usage is TRBJ2-3; TRBD2 is a possible D gene (6 bases). Germline CDR1 is SGHNT and CDR2 is YENEEA. The germline V and J ends were trimmed by 1 base and 1 base, with 18 bases remaining between them. The CDR3 extends over 18 amino acids. The CDR3 DNA reads TGTGCCAGCAGCTTAGTTTCTTCGGCGGGACGGGGCACAGATACGCAGTATTTT. This translates into CASSLVSSAGRGTDTQYF. Combining the CDR3 with reference TRBV11-3 and TRBJ2-3 gives the whole variable domain EAGVVQSPRYKIIEKKQPVAFWCNPISGHNTLYWYLQNLGQGPELLIRYENEEAVDDSQLPKDRFSAERLKGVDSTLKIQPAELGDSAVYLCASSLVSSAGRGTDTQYFGPGTRLTVL.

The CDR3 protein is CASGQYTNEQFF. The CDR3 DNA is TGTGCCAGCGGACAGTATACAAATGAGCAGTTCTTC. V gene TRBV7-6 combines with J gene TRBJ2-1, with a weak D call TRBD1 (6 bases). Trimming took off 8 bases at V and 7 bases at J, with 12 bases between the two ends. The CDR3 has 12 amino acids. Germline V gene sequence: CDR1 SGHVS, CDR2 FNYEAQ.

The rearrangement uses TRBV18 and TRBJ1-1; the D gene is possibly TRBD1 (5 bases). The CDR3 runs 17 residues. V was cut by 0 bases and J by 0 bases, with 14 bases left in between. Germline assignment: CDR1 KGHSH and CDR2 LQKENI. CDR3 DNA sequence: TGTGCCAGCTCACCACCGGCAGGACAAATAATGAACACTGAAGCTTTCTTT. This translates into CASSPPAGQIMNTEAFF.